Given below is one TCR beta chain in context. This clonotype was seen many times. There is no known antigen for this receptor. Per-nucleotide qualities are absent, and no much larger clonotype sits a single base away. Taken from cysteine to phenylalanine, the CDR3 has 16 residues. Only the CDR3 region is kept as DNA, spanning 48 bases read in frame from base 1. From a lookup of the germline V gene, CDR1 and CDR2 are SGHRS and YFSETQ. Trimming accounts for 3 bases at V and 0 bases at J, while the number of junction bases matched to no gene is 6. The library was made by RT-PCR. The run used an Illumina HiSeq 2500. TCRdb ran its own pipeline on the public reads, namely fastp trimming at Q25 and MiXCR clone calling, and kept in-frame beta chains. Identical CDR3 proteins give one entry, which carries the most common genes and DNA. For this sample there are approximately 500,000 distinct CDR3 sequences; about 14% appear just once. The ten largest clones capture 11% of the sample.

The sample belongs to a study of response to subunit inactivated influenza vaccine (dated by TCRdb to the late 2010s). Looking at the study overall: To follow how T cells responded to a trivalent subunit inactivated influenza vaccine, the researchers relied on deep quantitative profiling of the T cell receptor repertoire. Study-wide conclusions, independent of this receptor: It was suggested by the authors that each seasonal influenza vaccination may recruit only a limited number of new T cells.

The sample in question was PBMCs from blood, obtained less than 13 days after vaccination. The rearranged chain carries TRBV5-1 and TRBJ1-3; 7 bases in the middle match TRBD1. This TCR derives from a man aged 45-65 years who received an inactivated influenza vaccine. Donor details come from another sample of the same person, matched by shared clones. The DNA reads TGCGCCAGCAGCTCAACAGGGGCCAGCTCTGGAAACACCATATATTTT. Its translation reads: CASSSTGASSGNTIYF.